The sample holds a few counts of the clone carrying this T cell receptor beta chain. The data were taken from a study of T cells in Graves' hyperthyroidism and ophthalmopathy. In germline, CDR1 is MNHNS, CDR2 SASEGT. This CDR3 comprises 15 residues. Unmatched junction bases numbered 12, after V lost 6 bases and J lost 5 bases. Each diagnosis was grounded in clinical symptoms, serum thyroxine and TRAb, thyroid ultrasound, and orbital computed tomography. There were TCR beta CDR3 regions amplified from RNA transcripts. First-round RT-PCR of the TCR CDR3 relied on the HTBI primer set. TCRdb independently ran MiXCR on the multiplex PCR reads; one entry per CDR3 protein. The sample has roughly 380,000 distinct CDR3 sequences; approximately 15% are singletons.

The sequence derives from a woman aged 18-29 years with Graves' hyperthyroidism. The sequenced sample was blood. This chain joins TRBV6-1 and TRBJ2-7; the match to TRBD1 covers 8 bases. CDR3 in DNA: TGTGCCAGCAGCCGTGACAGGGGTGTACTCCACGAGCAGTACTTC. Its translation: CASSRDRGVLHEQYF.